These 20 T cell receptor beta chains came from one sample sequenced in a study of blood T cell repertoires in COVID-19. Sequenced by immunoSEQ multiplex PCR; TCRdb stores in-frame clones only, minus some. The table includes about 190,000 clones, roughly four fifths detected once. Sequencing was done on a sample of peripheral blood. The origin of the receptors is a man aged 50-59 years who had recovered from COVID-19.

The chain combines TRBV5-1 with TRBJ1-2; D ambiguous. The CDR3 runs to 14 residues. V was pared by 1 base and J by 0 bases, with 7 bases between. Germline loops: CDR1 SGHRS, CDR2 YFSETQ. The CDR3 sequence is CASSLTRSNYGYTF. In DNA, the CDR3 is TGCGCCAGCAGCTTGACTAGGTCTAACTATGGCTACACCTTC.

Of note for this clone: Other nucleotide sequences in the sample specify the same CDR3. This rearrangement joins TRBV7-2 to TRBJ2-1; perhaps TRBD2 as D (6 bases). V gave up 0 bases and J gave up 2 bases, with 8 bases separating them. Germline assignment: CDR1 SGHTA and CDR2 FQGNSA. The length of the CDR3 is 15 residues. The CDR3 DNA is TGTGCCAGCAGCTTAGCGGGAGGTCCCTACAATGAGCAGTTCTTC. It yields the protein CASSLAGGPYNEQFF. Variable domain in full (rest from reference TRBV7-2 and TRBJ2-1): GAGVSQSPSNKVTEKGKDVELRCDPISGHTALYWYRQSLGQGLEFLIYFQGNSAPDKSGLPSDRFSAERTGGSVSTLTIQRTQQEDSAVYLCASSLAGGPYNEQFFGPGTRLTVL.

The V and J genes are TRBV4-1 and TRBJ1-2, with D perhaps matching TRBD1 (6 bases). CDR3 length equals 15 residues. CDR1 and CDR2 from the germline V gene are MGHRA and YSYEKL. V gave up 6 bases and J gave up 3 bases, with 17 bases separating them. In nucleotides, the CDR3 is TGCGCCAGCAGTGAGGGCGGCAGGGGAGACTATGGCTACACCTTC. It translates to CASSEGGRGDYGYTF.

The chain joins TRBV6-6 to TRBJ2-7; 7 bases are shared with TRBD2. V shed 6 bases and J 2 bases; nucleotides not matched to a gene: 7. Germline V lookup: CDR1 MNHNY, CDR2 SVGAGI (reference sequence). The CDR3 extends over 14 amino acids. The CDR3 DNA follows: TGTGCCAGCAGACGGGGGGACGGAGCCTACGAGCAGTACTTC. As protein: CASRRGDGAYEQYF.

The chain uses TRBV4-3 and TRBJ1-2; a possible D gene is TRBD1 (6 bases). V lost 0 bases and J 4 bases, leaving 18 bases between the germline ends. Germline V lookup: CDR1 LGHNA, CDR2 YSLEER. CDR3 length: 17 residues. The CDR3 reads CASSQEAAHRAVYGYTF. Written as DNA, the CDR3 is TGCGCCAGCAGCCAAGAGGCGGCGCACAGGGCTGTCTATGGCTACACCTTC.

CDR3 protein: CASSKRGQDLYGYTF. The CDR3 DNA reads TGTGCCAGTAGTAAAAGGGGACAGGACCTCTATGGCTACACCTTC. The chain recombines TRBV19 with TRBJ1-2, with 8 bases lining up with TRBD1. The CDR3 covers 15 residues. Trimming took 4 bases from V and 4 from J; bases not matched to a gene: 8. Germline CDR1 is LNHDA and CDR2 is SQIVND (reference sequence).

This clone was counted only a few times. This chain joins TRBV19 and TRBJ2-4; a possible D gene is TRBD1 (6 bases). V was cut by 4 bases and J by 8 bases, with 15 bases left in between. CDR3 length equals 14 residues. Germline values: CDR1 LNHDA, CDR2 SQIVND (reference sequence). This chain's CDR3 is CASSTQGNGYIQYF. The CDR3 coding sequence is TGTGCCAGTAGTACGCAGGGGAACGGGTACATTCAGTACTTC.

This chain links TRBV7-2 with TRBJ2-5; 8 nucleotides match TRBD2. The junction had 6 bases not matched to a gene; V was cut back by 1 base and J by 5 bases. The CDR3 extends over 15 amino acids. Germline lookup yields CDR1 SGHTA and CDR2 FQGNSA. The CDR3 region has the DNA TGTGCCAGCAGCTTAGAAGCGGGAGAGGGGGAGACCCAGTACTTC. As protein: CASSLEAGEGETQYF.

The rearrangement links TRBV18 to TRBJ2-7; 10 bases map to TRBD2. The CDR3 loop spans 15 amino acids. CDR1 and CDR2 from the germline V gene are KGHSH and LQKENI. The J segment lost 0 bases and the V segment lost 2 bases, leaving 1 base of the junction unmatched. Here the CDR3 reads CASSPSSGSSYEQYF. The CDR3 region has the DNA TGTGCCAGCTCACCATCTAGCGGGAGCTCCTACGAGCAGTACTTC.

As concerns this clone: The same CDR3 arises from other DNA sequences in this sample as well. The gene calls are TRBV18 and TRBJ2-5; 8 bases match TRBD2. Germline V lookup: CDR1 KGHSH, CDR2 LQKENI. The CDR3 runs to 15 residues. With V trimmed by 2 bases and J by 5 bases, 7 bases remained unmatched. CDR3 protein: CASSPFSGGEETQYF. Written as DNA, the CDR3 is TGTGCCAGCTCACCATTTTCGGGAGGGGAGGAGACCCAGTACTTC.

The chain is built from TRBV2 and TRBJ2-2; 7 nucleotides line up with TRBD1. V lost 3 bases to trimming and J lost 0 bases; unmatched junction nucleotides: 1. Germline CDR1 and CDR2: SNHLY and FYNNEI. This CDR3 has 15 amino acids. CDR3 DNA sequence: TGTGCCAGCAGTGATGACAGGGCGAACACCGGGGAGCTGTTTTTT. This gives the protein CASSDDRANTGELFF.

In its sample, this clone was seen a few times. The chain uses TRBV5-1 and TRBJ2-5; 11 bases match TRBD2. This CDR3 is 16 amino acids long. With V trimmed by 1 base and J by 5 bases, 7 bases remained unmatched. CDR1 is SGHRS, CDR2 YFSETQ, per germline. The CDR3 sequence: CASSLLAGGWDETQYF. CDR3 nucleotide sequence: TGCGCCAGCAGCTTGCTAGCGGGAGGCTGGGACGAGACCCAGTACTTC.

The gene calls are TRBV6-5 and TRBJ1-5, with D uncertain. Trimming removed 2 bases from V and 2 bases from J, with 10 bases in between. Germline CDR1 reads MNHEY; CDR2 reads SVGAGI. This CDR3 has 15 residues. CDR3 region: CASSYRGKGNQPQHF. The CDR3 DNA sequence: TGTGCCAGCAGTTACAGAGGGAAGGGCAATCAGCCCCAGCATTTT.

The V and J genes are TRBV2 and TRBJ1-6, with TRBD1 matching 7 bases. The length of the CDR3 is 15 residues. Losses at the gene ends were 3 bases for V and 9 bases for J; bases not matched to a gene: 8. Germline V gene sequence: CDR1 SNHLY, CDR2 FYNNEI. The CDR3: CASSDLQGDFSPLHF. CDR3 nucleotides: TGTGCCAGCAGTGATCTCCAGGGGGATTTTTCACCCCTCCACTTT.

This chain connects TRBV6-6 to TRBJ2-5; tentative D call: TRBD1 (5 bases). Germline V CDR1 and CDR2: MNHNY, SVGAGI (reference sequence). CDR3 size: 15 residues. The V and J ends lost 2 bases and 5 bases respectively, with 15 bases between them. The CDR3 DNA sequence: TGTGCCAGCAGTTACGGTTCGGCAGGGTGGGAGACCCAGTACTTC. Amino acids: CASSYGSAGWETQYF.

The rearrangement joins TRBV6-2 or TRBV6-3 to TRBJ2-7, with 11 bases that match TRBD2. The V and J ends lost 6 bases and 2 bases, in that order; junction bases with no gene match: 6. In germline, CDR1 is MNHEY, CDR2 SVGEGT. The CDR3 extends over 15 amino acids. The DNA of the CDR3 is TGTGCCAGCAGCTCCGGGACTAGCGGAGCCTACGAGCAGTACTTC. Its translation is CASSSGTSGAYEQYF.

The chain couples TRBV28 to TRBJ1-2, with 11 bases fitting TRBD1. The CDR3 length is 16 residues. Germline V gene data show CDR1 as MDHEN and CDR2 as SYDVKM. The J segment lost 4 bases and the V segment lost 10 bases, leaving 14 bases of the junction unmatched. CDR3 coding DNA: TGTGCCACACAAACGTACCGGGACAGGGGGGGCTATGGCTACACCTTC. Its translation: CATQTYRDRGGYGYTF.

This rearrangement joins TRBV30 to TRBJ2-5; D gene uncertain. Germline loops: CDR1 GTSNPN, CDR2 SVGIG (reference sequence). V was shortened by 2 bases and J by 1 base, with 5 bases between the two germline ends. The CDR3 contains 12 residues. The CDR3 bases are TGTGCCTGGAGTCCTCCCCAAGAGACCCAGTACTTC. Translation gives CAWSPPQETQYF.

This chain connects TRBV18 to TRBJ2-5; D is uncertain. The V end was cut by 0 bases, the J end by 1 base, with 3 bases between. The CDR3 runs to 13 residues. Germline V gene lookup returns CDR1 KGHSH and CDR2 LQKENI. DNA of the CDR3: TGTGCCAGCTCACCACCCGGCCAAGAGACCCAGTACTTC. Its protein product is CASSPPGQETQYF.

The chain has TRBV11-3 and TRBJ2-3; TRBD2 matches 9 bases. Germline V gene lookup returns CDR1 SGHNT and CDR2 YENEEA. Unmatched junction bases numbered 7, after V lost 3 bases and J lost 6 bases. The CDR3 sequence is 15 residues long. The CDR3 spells CASSLGLASSDTQYF. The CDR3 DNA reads TGTGCCAGCAGCTTGGGACTAGCTTCATCGGATACGCAGTATTTT.